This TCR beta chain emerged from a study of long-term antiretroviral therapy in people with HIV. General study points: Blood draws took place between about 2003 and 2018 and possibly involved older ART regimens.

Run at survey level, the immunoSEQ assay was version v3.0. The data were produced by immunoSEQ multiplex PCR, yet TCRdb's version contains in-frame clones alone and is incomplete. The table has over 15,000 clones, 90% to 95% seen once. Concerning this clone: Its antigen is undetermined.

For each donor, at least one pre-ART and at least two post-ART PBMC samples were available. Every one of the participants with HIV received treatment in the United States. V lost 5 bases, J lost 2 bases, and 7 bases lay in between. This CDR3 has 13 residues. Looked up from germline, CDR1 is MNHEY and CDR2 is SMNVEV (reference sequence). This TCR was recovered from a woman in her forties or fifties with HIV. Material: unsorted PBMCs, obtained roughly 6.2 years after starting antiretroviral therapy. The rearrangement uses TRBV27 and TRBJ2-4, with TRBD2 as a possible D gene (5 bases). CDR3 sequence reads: CASSLTTKNIQYF. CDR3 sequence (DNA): TGTGCCAGCAGTCTGACTACCAAAAACATTCAGTACTTC.